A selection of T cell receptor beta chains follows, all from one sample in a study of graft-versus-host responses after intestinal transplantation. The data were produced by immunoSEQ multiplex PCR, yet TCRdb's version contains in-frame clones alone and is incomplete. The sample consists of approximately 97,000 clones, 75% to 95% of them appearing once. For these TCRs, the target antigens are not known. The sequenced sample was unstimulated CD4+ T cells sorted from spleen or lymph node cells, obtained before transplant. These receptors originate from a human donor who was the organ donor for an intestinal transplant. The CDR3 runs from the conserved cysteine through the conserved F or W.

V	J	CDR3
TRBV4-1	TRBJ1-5	CASSQDDRASNQPQHF
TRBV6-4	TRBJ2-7	CASSSGQGYEQYF
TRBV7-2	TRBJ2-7	CASSLATGAHEQYF
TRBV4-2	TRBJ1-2	CASSQDRGRVYGYTF
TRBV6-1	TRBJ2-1	CASGPLSRNEQFF
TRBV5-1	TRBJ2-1	CASSTRAGGYNEQFF
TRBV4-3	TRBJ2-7	CASSQERDSYYYEQYF
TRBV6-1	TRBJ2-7	CASGLTSVFSEQYF
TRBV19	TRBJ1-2	CASSLTGHGYTF
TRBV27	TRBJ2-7	CASSDRRPYEQYF
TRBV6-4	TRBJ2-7	CASSDPLSEVNSEQYF